Listed here are 10 T cell receptor beta chains from one sample, sequenced in a study of OX40 agonist ivuxolimab in advanced cancers. Here immunoSEQ multiplex PCR was the method, and the copy in TCRdb shows in-frame clones only, minus some. The sample includes about 67,000 clones, about 85% of them seen just once. The sequencing here drew on CD4+ or CD8+ T cells sorted from blood, taken in a trial of the OX40 agonist ivuxolimab. Source of these receptors: an adult with an advanced solid tumor such as melanoma, head and neck, liver or kidney cancer.

As to this clone: The junction differs from germline at one of its ends, possibly a read error. Other DNA sequences of this sample code for an identical CDR3. The chain carries TRBV9 and TRBJ1-1; TRBD1 matches at 11 bases. CDR1 and CDR2 from the germline V gene are SGDLS and YYNGEE. The CDR3 is 15 amino acids. This chain's CDR3 is CASSVGQGAPGEAFF. In nucleotides, the CDR3 is TGCGCCAGCAGCGTAGGACAGGGGGCGCCGGGCGAAGCTTTCTTT.

The rearrangement uses TRBV27 and TRBJ2-3; TRBD1 matches at 8 bases. The CDR3 length is 15 residues. The V gene's germline CDR1 is MNHEY and CDR2 SMNVEV (reference sequence). Trimming took 5 bases from V and 1 from J; bases not matched to a gene: 5. The CDR3 protein is CASSTPGQGTDTQYF. For the CDR3, the DNA is TGTGCCAGCAGTACACCGGGACAGGGCACAGATACGCAGTATTTT.

The rearrangement joins TRBV27 to TRBJ2-1; no reliable D call. Germline V gene lookup returns CDR1 MNHEY and CDR2 SMNVEV (reference sequence). This CDR3 is built from 15 residues. The germline V and J ends were trimmed by 2 bases and 6 bases, with 14 bases remaining between them. The CDR3 reads CASSLVVPGRNEQFF. The CDR3 bases are TGTGCCAGCAGTTTAGTAGTGCCAGGTCGCAATGAGCAGTTCTTC.

This clone occurred a few times. J is TRBJ1-6 and V is TRBV27, with D possibly TRBD1 on 5 matching bases. Trimming took off 2 bases at V and 9 bases at J, with 8 bases between the two ends. CDR1 MNHEY and CDR2 SMNVEV come from the germline V gene (reference sequence). The CDR3 runs 13 residues. This chain's CDR3 is CASSLTRASPLHF. CDR3 DNA: TGTGCCAGCAGTTTAACCAGGGCTTCACCCCTCCACTTT.

This clone was seen a single time. The rearrangement links TRBV19 to TRBJ2-3, with D tentatively TRBD1 or TRBD2 (5 bases each). V lost 5 bases and J lost 0, with 9 bases in between. The CDR3 is 14 residues long. CDR1 and CDR2 from the germline V gene are LNHDA and SQIVND (reference sequence). The CDR3: CASSLGPSTDTQYF. In DNA form, the CDR3 reads TGTGCCAGTAGTTTGGGACCCAGCACAGATACGCAGTATTTT.

This chain uses TRBV20-1 with TRBJ1-2, with D unresolved. The CDR3 runs to 11 residues. Germline values: CDR1 DFQATT, CDR2 SNEGSKA (reference sequence). V gave up 6 bases and J gave up 8 bases, with 13 bases separating them. DNA for the CDR3: TGCAGTGCAACCCGTAAGGAAGGCTACACCTTC. This translates into CSATRKEGYTF.

The genes are TRBV10-3 and TRBJ1-6, with 9 bases lining up with TRBD1. Germline CDR1 and CDR2: ENHRY and SYGVKD. The CDR3 consists of 13 residues. The junction had 1 base not matched to a gene; V was cut back by 6 bases and J by 7 bases. The DNA of the CDR3 is TGTGCCATCAGGACAGGGGGAAATTCACCCCTCCACTTT. This translates into CAIRTGGNSPLHF.

The genes are TRBV28 and TRBJ2-1, with 15 positions matching TRBD2. This CDR3 has 16 amino acids. J gave up 7 bases and V 7 bases, and 8 bases lay outside the gene matches. Germline lookup yields CDR1 MDHEN and CDR2 SYDVKM. CDR3: CASTQPGTSGRNEQFF. The CDR3 nucleotides are TGTGCCAGCACCCAACCCGGGACTAGCGGGAGGAATGAGCAGTTCTTC.

CDR3 nucleotides: TGCGCCAGCAGCTTGGGCCGAGACACTGAAGCTTTCTTT. This sequence encodes CASSLGRDTEAFF. V and J are TRBV5-1 and TRBJ1-1; D not resolved. The CDR3 runs 13 residues. CDR1 and CDR2 (germline): SGHRS, YFSETQ. Trimming left V 0 bases short and J 3 bases short, with 6 bases between.

Only one count was recorded for this clone. The gene calls are TRBV6-5 and TRBJ2-5; D gene unclear. The CDR3 totals 11 residues. Germline CDR1 reads MNHEY; CDR2 reads SVGAGI. V gave up 7 bases and J gave up 5 bases, with 8 bases separating them. In nucleotides, the CDR3 is TGTGCCAGCAACGAACTGGAGACCCAGTACTTC. Translation: CASNELETQYF.